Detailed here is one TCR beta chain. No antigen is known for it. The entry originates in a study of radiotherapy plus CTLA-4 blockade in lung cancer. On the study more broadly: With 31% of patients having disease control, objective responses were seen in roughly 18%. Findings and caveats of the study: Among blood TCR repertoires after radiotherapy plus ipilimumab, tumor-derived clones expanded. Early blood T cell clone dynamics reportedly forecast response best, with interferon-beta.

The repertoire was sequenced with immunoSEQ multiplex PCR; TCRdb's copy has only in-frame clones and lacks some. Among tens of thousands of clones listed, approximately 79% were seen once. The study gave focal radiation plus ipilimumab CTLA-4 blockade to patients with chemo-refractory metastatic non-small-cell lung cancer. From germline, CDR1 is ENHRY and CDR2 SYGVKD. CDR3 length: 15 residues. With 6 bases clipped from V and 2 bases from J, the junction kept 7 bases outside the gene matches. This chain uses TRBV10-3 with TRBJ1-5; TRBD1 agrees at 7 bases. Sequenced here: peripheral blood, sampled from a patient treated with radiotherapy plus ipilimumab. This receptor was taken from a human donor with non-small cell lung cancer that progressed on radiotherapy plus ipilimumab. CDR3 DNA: TGTGCCATCAGCGTAGACAGGGAGGGCAATCAGCCCCAGCATTTT. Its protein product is CAISVDREGNQPQHF.